This T cell receptor (beta chain) was documented in a study of identical twins. Using its own MiXCR run on the 5' RACE reads, TCRdb lists one record per CDR3 protein. Seen here are over 600,000 distinct CDR3 sequences, about 20% observed once, and the top ten hold about 4.5%. This CDR3 spans 16 amino acids. V trimming: 2 bases; J trimming: 4 bases; junction bases outside the gene matches: 7. This clonotype was seen repeatedly, ten times or more. The same sample was also used in a study of T cells expressing NK-cell markers. From that report: The authors restricted sorting to alpha-beta TCR T cells with an anti-gamma-delta TCR antibody in several experiments.

The receptor was derived from a woman aged 18 to 35 in good health. Sequenced input: PBMCs. The rearrangement links TRBV12-3 or TRBV12-4 to TRBJ2-1; TRBD2 agrees at 8 bases. The CDR3 region has the DNA TGTGCCAGCAGTTTACCCCTAGCGGGCAGATACAATGAGCAGTTCTTC. Protein sequence: CASSLPLAGRYNEQFF.